This TCR beta chain comes out of a study of OX40 agonist ivuxolimab in advanced cancers. About the study: An agonistic anti-OX40 (CD134) antibody, ivuxolimab, was used to treat the patients. Three patients, one with hepatocellular carcinoma and two with cutaneous melanoma, responded partially.

The CDR3 covers 13 residues. Looked up from germline, CDR1 is MNHNY and CDR2 is SVGAGI (reference sequence). The V end lost 6 bases, the J end lost 6 bases, and 11 bases lay between the germline ends. Exclusion of a patient followed from autoimmune disease history or systemic immunosuppression. The assay was immunoSEQ multiplex PCR, and TCRdb's table has in-frame clones only and misses some. The repertoire holds about 110,000 clones, with approximately 90% as singletons. The chain couples TRBV6-6 to TRBJ2-2; D unclear. The specimen was CD4+ or CD8+ T cells sorted from blood, collected in a trial of the OX40 agonist ivuxolimab. This TCR was sampled from an adult with an advanced solid tumor such as melanoma, head and neck, liver or kidney cancer. CDR3 loop: CASRPQEAGELFF. DNA for the CDR3: TGTGCCAGCAGGCCCCAGGAAGCCGGGGAGCTGTTTTTT.